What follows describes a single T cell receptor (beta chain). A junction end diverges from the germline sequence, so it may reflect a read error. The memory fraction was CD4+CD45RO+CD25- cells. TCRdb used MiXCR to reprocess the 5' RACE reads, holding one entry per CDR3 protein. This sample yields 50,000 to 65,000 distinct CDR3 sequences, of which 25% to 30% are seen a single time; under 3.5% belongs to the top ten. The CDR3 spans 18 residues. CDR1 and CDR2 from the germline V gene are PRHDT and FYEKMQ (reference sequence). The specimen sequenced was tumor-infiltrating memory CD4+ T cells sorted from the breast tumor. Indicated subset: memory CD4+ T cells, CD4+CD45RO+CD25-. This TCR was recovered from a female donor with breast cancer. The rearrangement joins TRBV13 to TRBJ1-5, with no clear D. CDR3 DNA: TGTGCCAGCAGCTTCTCGCCCTCCACTCGGGGTAGCAATCAGACCCAGCATTTT. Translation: CASSFSPSTRGSNQTQHF.